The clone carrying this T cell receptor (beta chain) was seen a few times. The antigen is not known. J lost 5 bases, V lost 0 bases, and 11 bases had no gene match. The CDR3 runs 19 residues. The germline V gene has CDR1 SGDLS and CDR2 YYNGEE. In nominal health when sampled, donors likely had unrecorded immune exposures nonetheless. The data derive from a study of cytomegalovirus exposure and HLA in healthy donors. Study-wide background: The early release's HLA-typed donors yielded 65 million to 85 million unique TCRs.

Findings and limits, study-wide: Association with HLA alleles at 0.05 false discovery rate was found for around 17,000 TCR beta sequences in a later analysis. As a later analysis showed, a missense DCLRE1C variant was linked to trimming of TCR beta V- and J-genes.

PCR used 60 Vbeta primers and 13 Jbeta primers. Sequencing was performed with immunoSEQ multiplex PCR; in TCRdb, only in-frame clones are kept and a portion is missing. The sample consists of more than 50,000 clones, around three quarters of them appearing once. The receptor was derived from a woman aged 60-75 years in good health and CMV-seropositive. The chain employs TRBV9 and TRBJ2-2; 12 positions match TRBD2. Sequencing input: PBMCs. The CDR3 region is CASSVGILAGGPRTGELFF. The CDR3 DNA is TGTGCCAGCAGCGTAGGGATCCTAGCGGGGGGGCCGAGGACCGGGGAGCTGTTTTTT.